The source of this T cell receptor (beta chain) is a study of memory CD4+ T cells and cytomegalovirus serostatus. The sort gate was single viable CD3+CD4+CD8-CD45RO+ cells for memory CD4+ T cells. Repertoires were generated with immunoSEQ multiplex PCR, while TCRdb's copy carries only in-frame clones and drops some. The sample carries about 59,000 clones, about 81% recorded once. Sample: memory CD4+ T cells from blood. The receptor was isolated from an adult in good health and CMV-seronegative.

This CDR3 reads CASSLDMGGKTGELFF. CDR3 nucleotides: TGTGCCAGCAGCTTGGACATGGGCGGGAAGACCGGGGAGCTGTTTTTT. The chain has TRBV11-2 and TRBJ2-2; tentative D call: TRBD2 (6 bases). Germline V CDR1 and CDR2: SGHAT, FQNNGV. V was cut by 3 bases and J by 5 bases, with 16 bases left in between. The CDR3 extends over 16 amino acids.